The 25 T cell receptor beta chains given below trace back to one sample, sequenced in a study of blood T cell repertoires in COVID-19. Generated by immunoSEQ multiplex PCR, the TCRdb table keeps only in-frame clones and is missing some. The table includes approximately 200,000 clones, 80% to 90% detected once. The sequenced material came from PBMCs or T cells enriched from blood (not recorded which). The receptors were gathered from a man aged 30 to 45 in a cohort exposed to, infected with or recovered from COVID-19 (not recorded which).

The chain couples TRBV29-1 to TRBJ2-5; D remains ambiguous. The CDR3 has 12 residues. Trimming stripped 1 base from V and 5 bases from J, with 8 bases between. From germline, CDR1 is SQVTM and CDR2 ANQGSEA. The DNA for the CDR3 is TGCAGCGTTGAAGGGGCCAGTGAGACCCAGTACTTC. Its protein product is CSVEGASETQYF.

The V gene is TRBV4-1, the J gene TRBJ1-2, with 7 positions matching TRBD1. Germline trimming cut 4 bases from V and 7 bases from J; bases unmatched to any gene: 9. This CDR3 comprises 14 residues. Germline CDR1 MGHRA, CDR2 YSYEKL. Here the CDR3 reads CASSLNRGGGGYTF. Here the CDR3 DNA reads TGCGCCAGCAGCCTCAATAGAGGGGGCGGTGGCTACACCTTC.

The chain carries TRBV27 and TRBJ2-7, with D possibly being TRBD1 (5 bases). Germline CDR1 and CDR2: MNHEY and SMNVEV (reference sequence). CDR3 size: 15 residues. Between the trimmed V and J ends, which lost 4 bases and 2 bases, there was a span of 15 bases. CDR3 sequence reads: CASSSSGRVPYEQYF. CDR3 DNA sequence: TGTGCCAGCAGTTCTTCCGGCAGGGTCCCCTACGAGCAGTACTTC.

This clone was picked up one time. The chain combines TRBV27 with TRBJ2-7, with D perhaps TRBD2 (6 bases). The CDR3 runs 16 residues. V lost 5 bases, J lost 2 bases, and 19 bases lay in between. Germline V lookup: CDR1 MNHEY, CDR2 SMNVEV (reference sequence). The CDR3 spells CASSPGLSVVPYEQYF. In nucleotides, the CDR3 is TGTGCCAGCAGTCCGGGACTCTCGGTCGTACCCTACGAGCAGTACTTC.

The chain carries TRBV28 and TRBJ1-1, with TRBD1 identical over 11 bases. The CDR3 covers 17 residues. V trimming: 3 bases; J trimming: 3 bases; junction bases outside the gene matches: 9. Germline CDR1 is MDHEN and CDR2 is SYDVKM. Here the CDR3 reads CASSLPAEGQGDTEAFF. The CDR3 DNA reads as TGTGCCAGCAGTTTGCCTGCAGAGGGACAGGGGGACACTGAAGCTTTCTTT.

This chain joins TRBV28 and TRBJ2-7; 8 bases map to TRBD2. The ends lost 6 bases at V and 4 bases at J; junction bases unmatched: 11. This CDR3 is 15 amino acids long. Germline V gives CDR1 MDHEN, CDR2 SYDVKM. The CDR3 loop is CASSSPGLVPYEQYF. For the CDR3, the DNA is TGTGCCAGCAGCTCTCCGGGACTAGTCCCGTACGAGCAGTACTTC.

The CDR3 coding sequence is TGTGCCAGCAGTCCAAATACAGGGTATGAGCAGTTCTTC. Its protein is CASSPNTGYEQFF. The rearrangement uses TRBV27 and TRBJ2-1; perhaps TRBD1 as D (6 bases). CDR3 length: 13 amino acids. Germline V gives CDR1 MNHEY, CDR2 SMNVEV (reference sequence). V lost 5 bases to trimming and J lost 8 bases, with 13 bases between them.

As DNA, the CDR3 is TGTGCCACCAGTGAACGCAGCAGGGGAAACAATCAGCCCCAGCATTTT. It encodes CATSERSRGNNQPQHF. The gene calls are TRBV24-1 and TRBJ1-5, with a weak D call TRBD1 (6 bases). Trimming removed 4 bases at V and 3 bases at J, with 15 bases between. CDR3 length: 16 residues. The V gene's germline CDR1 is KGHDR and CDR2 SFDVKD.

V usage is TRBV28 and J usage is TRBJ1-5; D may be TRBD1 (5 bases). Germline V gene lookup returns CDR1 MDHEN and CDR2 SYDVKM. Trimming left V 1 base short and J 5 bases short, with 9 bases between. This CDR3 is 14 amino acids long. The CDR3 here is CASSLLRGYQPQHF. Here the CDR3 DNA reads TGTGCCAGCAGTTTATTACGGGGGTATCAGCCCCAGCATTTT.

V gene TRBV3-1 (or the pseudogene TRBV3-2) combines with J gene TRBJ1-2, with a tentative D call TRBD1 (6 bases). The germline V gene encodes CDR1 LGHDT and CDR2 YNNKEL (reference sequence). The CDR3 covers 14 residues. V was pared by 1 base and J by 8 bases, with 14 bases between. Written as DNA, the CDR3 is TGTGCCAGCAGCCAAGGAGCAGGGGCAGAAGGCTACACCTTC. Translation: CASSQGAGAEGYTF.

This chain uses TRBV7-8 with TRBJ1-1; 9 nucleotides line up with TRBD1. This CDR3 region has 14 residues. Germline CDR1 reads SGHVS; CDR2 reads FQNEAQ. The V segment lost 4 bases and the J segment 1 base; nucleotides outside the gene matches: 1. For the CDR3, the DNA is TGTGCCAGCAGCTGGGGACAGGGGAACACTGAAGCTTTCTTT. It is translated as CASSWGQGNTEAFF.

The J gene is TRBJ1-2, the V gene TRBV28, with 7 bases matching TRBD1. Germline CDR1 and CDR2: MDHEN and SYDVKM. The CDR3 is 12 residues long. Unmatched junction bases numbered 2, after V lost 2 bases and J lost 8 bases. CDR3 in DNA: TGTGCCAGCAGTTTAACAGGGGACGGCTACACCTTC. This sequence encodes CASSLTGDGYTF.

The CDR3 sequence is CASSTLGGVEAFF. As DNA, the CDR3 is TGTGCCAGCAGTACCCTGGGAGGGGTTGAAGCTTTCTTT. The chain couples TRBV28 to TRBJ1-1; D is perhaps TRBD1 (5 bases). From germline, CDR1 is MDHEN and CDR2 SYDVKM. The CDR3 is made up of 13 amino acids. Trimming removed 5 bases at V and 7 bases at J, with 14 bases between.

The chain employs TRBV4-3 and TRBJ1-2; possible D gene TRBD1, 5 bases. CDR1 LGHNA and CDR2 YSLEER come from the germline V gene. There are 16 residues in the CDR3. The V end lost 0 bases, the J end lost 1 base, and 12 bases lay between the germline ends. The CDR3 sequence: CASSQERGQGNYGYTF. The CDR3 DNA is TGCGCCAGCAGCCAAGAAAGAGGCCAGGGTAACTATGGCTACACCTTC.

This sequence joins TRBV6-1 and TRBJ1-5; D is possibly TRBD1 (6 bases). The CDR3 is 14 residues long. The V end was cut by 6 bases, the J end by 5 bases, with 14 bases between. Per germline, CDR1 MNHNS and CDR2 SASEGT. This chain's CDR3 is CASRTYREHQPQHF. The DNA for the CDR3 is TGTGCCAGCAGAACCTACAGGGAACATCAGCCCCAGCATTTT.

The CDR3 region has the DNA TGCGCCAGCAGCCTAAGCGGTAGCGGAGAGACCCAGTACTTC. Translated: CASSLSGSGETQYF. This sequence joins TRBV4-1 and TRBJ2-5, with TRBD2 as a possible D gene (6 bases). The length of the CDR3 is 14 residues. The germline V gene encodes CDR1 MGHRA and CDR2 YSYEKL. Trimming removed 4 bases from V and 4 bases from J, with 13 bases in between.

V usage is TRBV7-9 and J usage is TRBJ1-4; tentatively, D is TRBD1 (5 bases). The CDR3 consists of 15 residues. Germline values: CDR1 SEHNR, CDR2 FQNEAQ (reference sequence). V was trimmed by 2 bases and J by 4 bases, leaving 11 bases between them. The chain's CDR3 is CASSLISGDNEKLFF. In nucleotides, the CDR3 is TGTGCCAGCAGCTTAATTTCGGGGGATAATGAAAAACTGTTTTTT.

This clone has just a few counts. V is TRBV14 and J is TRBJ1-3, with 10 bases aligning to TRBD1. The V gene's germline CDR1 is SGHDN and CDR2 FVKESK. J gave up 3 bases and V 2 bases, and 7 bases lay outside the gene matches. The CDR3 runs to 17 residues. The CDR3 sequence: CASSQPGQGRFGNTIYF. In DNA, the CDR3 is TGTGCCAGCAGCCAACCGGGACAGGGGCGTTTTGGAAACACCATATATTTT.

This chain links TRBV6-5 with TRBJ1-5; 9 nucleotides match TRBD1. The CDR3 extends over 14 amino acids. Per germline, CDR1 MNHEY and CDR2 SVGAGI. The V segment lost 5 bases and the J segment 3 bases; nucleotides outside the gene matches: 2. In nucleotides, the CDR3 is TGTGCCAGCAGTCGACAGGGGGTCAATCAGCCCCAGCATTTT. This codes for CASSRQGVNQPQHF.

This chain joins TRBV5-8 and TRBJ2-7; 7 nucleotides agree with TRBD2. This CDR3 has 15 amino acids. J lost 2 bases, V lost 0 bases, and 5 bases had no gene match. Germline loops: CDR1 SGHTS, CDR2 YDEGEE. CDR3 region: CASSLDLAAPYEQYF. The CDR3, as DNA: TGTGCCAGCAGCTTGGACCTAGCGGCACCCTACGAGCAGTACTTC.

The chain joins TRBV15 to TRBJ2-5; no reliable D call. The germline V and J ends were trimmed by 5 bases and 4 bases, with 11 bases remaining between them. This CDR3 is built from 13 residues. The germline CDR1 and CDR2 sequences are LNHNV and YYDKDF (reference sequence). The CDR3 sequence: CATSVTKRETQYF. The CDR3 coding sequence is TGTGCCACCAGCGTTACTAAGAGAGAGACCCAGTACTTC.

The rearrangement links TRBV3-1 (or the pseudogene TRBV3-2) to TRBJ2-1; possibly TRBD2 for D (6 bases). The CDR3 is made up of 15 amino acids. The germline CDR1 and CDR2 sequences are LGHDT and YNNKEL (reference sequence). Deletions cut 0 bases from V and 7 bases from J, with 13 bases between. The CDR3 bases are TGTGCCAGCAGCCAAGAAACGGTGAGCGGGAATGAGCAGTTCTTC. This translates into CASSQETVSGNEQFF.

In its sample, this clone was seen once. The V and J genes are TRBV4-3 and TRBJ1-1, with D tentatively TRBD1 (5 bases). The length of the CDR3 is 14 residues. V lost 4 bases and J 3 bases, leaving 12 bases between the germline ends. The germline CDR1 and CDR2 sequences are LGHNA and YSLEER. The CDR3 reads CASSLDRGDTEAFF. The CDR3 nucleotides read TGCGCCAGCAGCCTCGATCGGGGGGACACTGAAGCTTTCTTT.

The chain has TRBV7-3 and TRBJ2-2, with 12 bases that match TRBD2. The V segment lost 5 bases and the J segment 0 bases; nucleotides outside the gene matches: 16. The CDR3 spans 21 residues. The germline V gene has CDR1 SGHTA and CDR2 FQGTGA. CDR3 bases: TGTGCCAGCAGCGCGACTAGCGGGAGAGCCCATGTTCCCTCGAACACCGGGGAGCTGTTTTTT. This encodes CASSATSGRAHVPSNTGELFF.

This clone was picked up one time. V usage is TRBV7-9 and J usage is TRBJ2-2, with D possibly being TRBD1 (5 bases). The germline V gene encodes CDR1 SEHNR and CDR2 FQNEAQ (reference sequence). V lost 4 bases, J lost 1 base, and 13 bases lay in between. CDR3 length equals 16 residues. In DNA form, the CDR3 reads TGTGCCAGCAGCTCGACGGTGACAGAGAACACCGGGGAGCTGTTTTTT. Amino acids: CASSSTVTENTGELFF.